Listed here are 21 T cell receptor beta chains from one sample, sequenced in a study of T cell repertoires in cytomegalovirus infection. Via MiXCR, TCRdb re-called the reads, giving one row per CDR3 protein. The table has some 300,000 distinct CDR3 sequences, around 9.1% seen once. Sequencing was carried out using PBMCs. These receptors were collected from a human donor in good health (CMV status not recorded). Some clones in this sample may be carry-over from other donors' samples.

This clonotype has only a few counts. CDR3 DNA: TGTGCCAGCAGCCAAGAAGGGGAGCAGTACGTC. It translates to CASSQEGEQYV. V usage is TRBV14 and J usage is TRBJ2-7, with no clear D. The germline V gene encodes CDR1 SGHDN and CDR2 FVKESK. This CDR3 contains 11 residues. The V end lost 0 bases, the J end lost 7 bases, and 4 bases lay between the germline ends.

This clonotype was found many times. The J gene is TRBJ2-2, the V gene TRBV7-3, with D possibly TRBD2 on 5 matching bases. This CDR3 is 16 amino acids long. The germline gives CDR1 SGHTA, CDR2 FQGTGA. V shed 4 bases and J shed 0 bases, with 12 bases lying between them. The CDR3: CASSSQSGANTGELFF. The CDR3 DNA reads TGTGCCAGCAGCTCTCAATCCGGGGCGAACACCGGGGAGCTGTTTTTT.

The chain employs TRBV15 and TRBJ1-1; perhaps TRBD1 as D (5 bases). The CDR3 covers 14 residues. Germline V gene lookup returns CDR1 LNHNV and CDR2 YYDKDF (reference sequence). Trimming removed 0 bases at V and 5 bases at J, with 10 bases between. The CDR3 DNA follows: TGTGCCACCAGCAGAGATGGGACGGGGACTGAAGCTTTCTTT. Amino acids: CATSRDGTGTEAFF.

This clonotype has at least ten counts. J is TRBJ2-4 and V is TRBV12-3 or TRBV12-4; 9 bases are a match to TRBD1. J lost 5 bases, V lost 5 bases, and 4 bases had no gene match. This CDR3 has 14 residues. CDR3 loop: CASSPGQGQNIQYF. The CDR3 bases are TGTGCCAGCAGTCCAGGACAGGGGCAAAACATTCAGTACTTC.

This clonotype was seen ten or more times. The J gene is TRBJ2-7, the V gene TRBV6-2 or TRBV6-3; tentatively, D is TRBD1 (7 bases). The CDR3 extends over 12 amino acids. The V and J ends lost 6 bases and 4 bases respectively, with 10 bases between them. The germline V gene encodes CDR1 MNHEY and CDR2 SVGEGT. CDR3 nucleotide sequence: TGTGCCAGCAGCAGGGGGGAGTACGAGCAGTACGTC. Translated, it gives CASSRGEYEQYV.

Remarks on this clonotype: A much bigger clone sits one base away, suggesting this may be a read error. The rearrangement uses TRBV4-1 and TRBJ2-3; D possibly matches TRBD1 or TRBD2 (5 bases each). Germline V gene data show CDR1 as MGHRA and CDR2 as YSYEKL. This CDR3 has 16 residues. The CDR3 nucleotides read TGCACCAGCAGCCTATGGGACCGAGGATCCACAGATACGCAGTATTTT. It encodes CTSSLWDRGSTDTQYF.

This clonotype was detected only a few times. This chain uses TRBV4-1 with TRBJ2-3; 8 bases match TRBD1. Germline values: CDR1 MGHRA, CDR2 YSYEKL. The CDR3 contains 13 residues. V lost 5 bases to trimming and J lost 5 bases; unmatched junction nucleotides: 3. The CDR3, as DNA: TGCGCCAGCAGCAGGACAGGGCGAGATACGCAGTATTTT. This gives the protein CASSRTGRDTQYF.

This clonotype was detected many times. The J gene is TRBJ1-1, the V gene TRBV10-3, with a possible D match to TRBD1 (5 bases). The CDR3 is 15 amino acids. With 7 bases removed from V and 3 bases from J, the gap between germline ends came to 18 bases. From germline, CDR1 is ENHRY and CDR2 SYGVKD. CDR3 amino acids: CAINSGRGRDTEAFF. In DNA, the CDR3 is TGTGCCATCAACTCAGGACGGGGCAGGGACACTGAAGCTTTCTTT.

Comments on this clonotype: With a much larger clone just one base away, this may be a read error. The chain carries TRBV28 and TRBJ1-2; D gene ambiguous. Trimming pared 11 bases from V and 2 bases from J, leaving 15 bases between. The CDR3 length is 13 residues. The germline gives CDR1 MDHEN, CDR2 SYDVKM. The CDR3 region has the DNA TGTGCCGGCACCATGAGACACAACTATGGCTACACCTTC. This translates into CAGTMRHNYGYTF.

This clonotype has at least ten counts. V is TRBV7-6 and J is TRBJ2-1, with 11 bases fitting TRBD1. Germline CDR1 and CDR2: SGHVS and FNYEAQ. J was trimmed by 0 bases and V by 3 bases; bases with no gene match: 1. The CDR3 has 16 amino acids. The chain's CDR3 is CASSFGTGGSYNEQFF. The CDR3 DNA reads TGTGCCAGCAGCTTTGGGACAGGGGGCTCCTACAATGAGCAGTTCTTC.

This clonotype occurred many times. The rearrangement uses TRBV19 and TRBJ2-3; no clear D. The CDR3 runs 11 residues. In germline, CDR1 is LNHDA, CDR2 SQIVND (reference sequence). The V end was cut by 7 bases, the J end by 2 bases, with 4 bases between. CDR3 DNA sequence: TGTGCCAGTACCACCACAGATACGCAGTATTTT. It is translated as CASTTTDTQYF. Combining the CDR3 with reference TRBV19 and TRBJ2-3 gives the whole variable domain DGGITQSPKYLFRKEGQNVTLSCEQNLNHDAMYWYRQDPGQGLRLIYYSQIVNDFQKGDIAEGYSVSREKKESFPLTVTSAQKNPTAFYLCASTTTDTQYFGPGTRLTVL.

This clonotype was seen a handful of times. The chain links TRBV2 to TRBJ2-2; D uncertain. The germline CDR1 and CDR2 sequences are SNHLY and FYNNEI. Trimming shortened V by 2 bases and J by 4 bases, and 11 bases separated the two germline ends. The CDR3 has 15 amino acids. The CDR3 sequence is CASSEKHTITGELFF. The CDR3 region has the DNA TGTGCCAGCAGTGAAAAGCATACAATCACCGGGGAGCTGTTTTTT.

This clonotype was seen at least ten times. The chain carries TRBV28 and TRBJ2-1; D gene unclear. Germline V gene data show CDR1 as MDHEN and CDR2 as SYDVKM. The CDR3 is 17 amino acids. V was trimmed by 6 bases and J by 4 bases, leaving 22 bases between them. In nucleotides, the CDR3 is TGTGCCAGCAGACTCCCCTCGGAAACCCGGGTATACAATGAGCAGTTCTTC. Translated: CASRLPSETRVYNEQFF.

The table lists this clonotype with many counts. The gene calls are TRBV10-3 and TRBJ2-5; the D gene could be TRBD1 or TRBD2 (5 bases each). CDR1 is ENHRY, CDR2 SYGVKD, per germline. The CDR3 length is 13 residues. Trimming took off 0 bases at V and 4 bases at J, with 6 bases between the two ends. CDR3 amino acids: CAISESGTETQYF. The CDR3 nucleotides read TGTGCCATCAGTGAGTCGGGGACAGAGACCCAGTACTTC.

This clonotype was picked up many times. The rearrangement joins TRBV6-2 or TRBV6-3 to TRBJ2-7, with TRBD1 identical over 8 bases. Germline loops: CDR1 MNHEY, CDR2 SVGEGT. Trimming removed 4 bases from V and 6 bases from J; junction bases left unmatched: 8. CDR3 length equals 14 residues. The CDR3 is CASSFSGQGREQYV. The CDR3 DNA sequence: TGTGCCAGCAGTTTCTCCGGACAGGGACGCGAGCAGTACGTC.

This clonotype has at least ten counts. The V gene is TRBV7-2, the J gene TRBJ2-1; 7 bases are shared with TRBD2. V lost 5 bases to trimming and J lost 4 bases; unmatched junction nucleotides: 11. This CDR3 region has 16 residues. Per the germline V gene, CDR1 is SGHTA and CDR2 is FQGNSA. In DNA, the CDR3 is TGTGCCAGCAGCCCCCGGACTAGGAACGCATACAATGAGCAGTTCTTC. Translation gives CASSPRTRNAYNEQFF.

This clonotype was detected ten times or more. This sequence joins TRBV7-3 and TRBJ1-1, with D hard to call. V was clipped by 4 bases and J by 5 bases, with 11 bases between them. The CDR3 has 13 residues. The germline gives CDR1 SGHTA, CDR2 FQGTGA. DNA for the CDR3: TGTGCCAGCAGCTCGTATATTGGGACTGAAGCTTTCTTT. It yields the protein CASSSYIGTEAFF.

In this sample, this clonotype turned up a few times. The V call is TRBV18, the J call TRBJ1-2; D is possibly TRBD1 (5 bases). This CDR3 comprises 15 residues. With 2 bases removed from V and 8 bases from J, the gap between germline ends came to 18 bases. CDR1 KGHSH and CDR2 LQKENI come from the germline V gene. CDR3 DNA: TGTGCCAGCTCACCAACGGGACTCGAAGATGGGGGCTACACCTTC. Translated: CASSPTGLEDGGYTF.

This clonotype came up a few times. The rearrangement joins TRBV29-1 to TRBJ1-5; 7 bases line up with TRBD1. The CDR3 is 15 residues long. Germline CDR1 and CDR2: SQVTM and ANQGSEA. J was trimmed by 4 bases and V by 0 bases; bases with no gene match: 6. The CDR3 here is CSVEDGRGPNQPQHF. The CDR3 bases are TGCAGCGTTGAAGATGGAAGGGGGCCAAATCAGCCCCAGCATTTT.

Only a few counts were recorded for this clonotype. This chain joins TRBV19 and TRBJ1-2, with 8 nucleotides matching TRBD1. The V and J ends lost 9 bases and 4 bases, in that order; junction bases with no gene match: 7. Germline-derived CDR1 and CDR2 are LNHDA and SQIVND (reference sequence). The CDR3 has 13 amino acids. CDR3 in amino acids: CARHYGQGYGYTF. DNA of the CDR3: TGTGCCAGGCATTATGGACAGGGCTATGGCTACACCTTC.

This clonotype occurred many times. The CDR3 spells CASSLGVGFGNSPLHF. The CDR3 nucleotides read TGTGCCAGCAGTCTCGGAGTGGGCTTCGGGAATTCACCCCTCCACTTT. The chain recombines TRBV6-1 with TRBJ1-6; no clear D gene. Looked up from germline, CDR1 is MNHNS and CDR2 is SASEGT. The CDR3 contains 16 residues. V gave up 5 bases and J gave up 7 bases, with 18 bases separating them.